The rows below give T cell receptor beta chains drawn from one sample of a study of identifying expanded T cells in peripheral blood. Profiled with immunoSEQ multiplex PCR; TCRdb holds only in-frame clones, not every one. The table includes 95,000 to 150,000 clones, approximately 88% detected once. Sample: blood. All receptors come from a person aged 18-70 years in good health. CDR3s include the opening cysteine and the closing phenylalanine or tryptophan. The D gene is left open where the match is weak. Part of the rows lack a size; the others show once, few, many or a class for expanded clones.

CDR3 protein	CDR3 DNA	V gene	J gene	D gene	clone size
CATSTGQGVRETQYF	TGTGCCACCAGCACCGGACAGGGGGTGAGAGAGACCCAGTACTTC	TRBV15	TRBJ2-5	TRBD1	-
CASSSFLATDTQYF	TGTGCCAGCAGCTCTTTCCTTGCCACAGATACGCAGTATTTT	TRBV9	TRBJ2-3	-	-
CASSYGQGGTQYF	TGTGCCAGCAGTTACGGGCAGGGGGGTACGCAGTATTTT	TRBV6-6	TRBJ2-3	-	-
CASSTIPGEQYF	TGTGCCAGCTCTACTATTCCCGGCGAGCAGTACTTC	TRBV7-9	TRBJ2-7	-	-
CASSFPSWHASGEQYF	TGTGCCAGCAGCTTTCCAAGTTGGCACGCGAGTGGCGAGCAGTACTTC	TRBV5-6	TRBJ2-7	-	-
CASSPDTYGYTF	TGTGCCAGCTCACCAGACACCTATGGCTACACCTTC	TRBV18	TRBJ1-2	-	-
CAWNREHEAFF	TGTGCCTGGAACCGGGAGCATGAAGCTTTCTTT	TRBV30	TRBJ1-1	-	-
CASSFLDRGSGYTF	TGTGCCAGCAGTTTTTTGGACAGGGGATCCGGCTACACCTTC	TRBV27	TRBJ1-2	TRBD1	-
CASRGLPTYEQYF	TGTGCCAGCAGGGGACTTCCGACCTACGAGCAGTACTTC	TRBV6-5	TRBJ2-7	-	-
CATSRDSNTGVGTLPSFF	TGTGCCACCAGCAGAGATTCCAATACAGGGGTCGGAACACTCCCCTCCTTCTTT	TRBV15	TRBJ1-1	TRBD1	-
CASRDLNTEAFF	TGTGCCAGCAGAGACCTGAACACTGAAGCTTTCTTT	TRBV27	TRBJ1-1	-	-
CASSYMAQNEKLFF	TGTGCCAGCAGTTACATGGCGCAGAATGAAAAACTGTTTTTT	TRBV6-5	TRBJ1-4	-	-
CASSLEPVETQYF	TGCGCCAGCAGCTTGGAACCTGTTGAGACCCAGTACTTC	TRBV5-1	TRBJ2-5	-	-
CASSELGGYGYTF	TGTGCCAGCAGTGAATTGGGCGGGTATGGCTACACCTTC	TRBV25-1	TRBJ1-2	-	few
CSDDYGYTF	TGCAGCGACGACTATGGCTACACCTTC	TRBV29-1	TRBJ1-2	-	medium-sized
CASSPLTGARNTIYF	TGTGCCAGCAGCCCGTTGACAGGGGCTAGAAACACCATATATTTT	TRBV5-3	TRBJ1-3	TRBD1	-
CASSVGRVGTEAFF	TGTGCCAGCAGTGTTGGCAGGGTAGGTACTGAAGCTTTCTTT	TRBV2	TRBJ1-1	-	-
CASSFRDRYNEQFF	TGTGCCAGCAGCTTTCGTGACCGGTATAATGAGCAGTTCTTC	TRBV5-8	TRBJ2-1	-	-
CASSPDRFNGQAKGEKLFF	TGTGCCAGCAGCCCCGACCGGTTCAACGGACAGGCCAAAGGAGAGAAACTGTTTTTT	TRBV7-9	TRBJ1-4	TRBD1	-
CATSRLGQGTNSYNEQFF	TGTGCCACCAGCAGATTAGGACAGGGTACTAACTCCTACAATGAGCAGTTCTTC	TRBV15	TRBJ2-1	TRBD1	-
CASSQVNMGLNTEAFF	TGCGCCAGCAGCCAAGTCAATATGGGTTTAAACACTGAAGCTTTCTTT	TRBV4-1	TRBJ1-1	-	few
CASSHNTAGGETQYF	TGTGCCAGCAGCCACAACACGGCAGGTGGGGAGACCCAGTACTTC	TRBV14	TRBJ2-5	-	-
CAWSRRGEQFF	TGTGCCTGGAGTAGGCGAGGTGAGCAGTTCTTC	TRBV30	TRBJ2-1	-	-
CASSGPLNTEAFF	TGTGCCAGCAGTGGGCCCCTGAACACTGAAGCTTTCTTT	TRBV25-1	TRBJ1-1	-	-
CASSPGTGSGELFF	TGTGCCAGCAGCCCCGGGACAGGGTCCGGGGAGCTGTTTTTT	TRBV7-6	TRBJ2-2	TRBD1	-